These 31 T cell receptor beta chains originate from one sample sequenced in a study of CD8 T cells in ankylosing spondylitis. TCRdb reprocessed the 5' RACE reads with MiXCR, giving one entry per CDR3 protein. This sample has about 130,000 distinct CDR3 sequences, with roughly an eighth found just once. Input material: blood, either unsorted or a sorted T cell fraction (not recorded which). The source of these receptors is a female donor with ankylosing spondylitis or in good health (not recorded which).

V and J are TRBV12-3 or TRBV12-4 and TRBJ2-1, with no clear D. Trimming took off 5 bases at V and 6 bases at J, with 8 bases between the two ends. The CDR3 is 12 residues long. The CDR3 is CASSRIPNEQFF. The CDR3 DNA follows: TGTGCCAGCAGTAGAATCCCCAATGAGCAGTTCTTC.

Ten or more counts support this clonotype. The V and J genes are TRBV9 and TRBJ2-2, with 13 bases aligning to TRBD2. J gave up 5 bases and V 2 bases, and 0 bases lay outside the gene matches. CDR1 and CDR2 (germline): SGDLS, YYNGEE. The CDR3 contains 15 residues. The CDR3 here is CASSVGLAGTGELFF. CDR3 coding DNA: TGTGCCAGCAGCGTGGGACTAGCGGGGACCGGGGAGCTGTTTTTT. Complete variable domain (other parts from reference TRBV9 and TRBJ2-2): DSGVTQTPKHLITATGQRVTLRCSPRSGDLSVYWYQQSLDQGLQFLIQYYNGEERAKGNILERFSAQQFPDLHSELNLSSLELGDSALYFCASSVGLAGTGELFFGEGSRLTVL.

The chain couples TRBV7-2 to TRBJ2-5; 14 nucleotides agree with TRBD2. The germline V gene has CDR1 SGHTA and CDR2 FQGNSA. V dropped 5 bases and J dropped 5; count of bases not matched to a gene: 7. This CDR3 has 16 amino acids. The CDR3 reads CASSPRTSGGIETQYF. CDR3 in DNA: TGTGCCAGCAGCCCCCGGACTAGCGGGGGGATCGAGACCCAGTACTTC.

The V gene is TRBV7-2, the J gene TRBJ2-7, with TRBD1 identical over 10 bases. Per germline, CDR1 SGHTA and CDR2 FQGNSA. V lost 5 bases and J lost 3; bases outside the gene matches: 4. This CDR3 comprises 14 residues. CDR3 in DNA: TGTGCCAGCAGCCCCAGGACAGGGGGCTACGAGCAGTACTTC. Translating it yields CASSPRTGGYEQYF.

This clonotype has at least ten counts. The CDR3 here is CSAREDWRETQYF. DNA of the CDR3: TGCAGTGCTAGAGAGGACTGGAGAGAGACCCAGTACTTC. V is TRBV20-1 and J is TRBJ2-5; tentative D call: TRBD2 (5 bases). V was clipped by 0 bases and J by 4 bases, with 9 bases between them. This CDR3 is built from 13 residues. Looked up from germline, CDR1 is DFQATT and CDR2 is SNEGSKA (reference sequence).

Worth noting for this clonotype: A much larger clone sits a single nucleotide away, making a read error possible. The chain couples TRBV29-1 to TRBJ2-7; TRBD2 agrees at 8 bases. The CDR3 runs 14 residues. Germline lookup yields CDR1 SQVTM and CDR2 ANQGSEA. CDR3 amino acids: CSAELADSSYEQHF. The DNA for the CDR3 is TGCAGCGCGGAACTAGCGGATAGCTCCTACGAGCAGCACTTC.

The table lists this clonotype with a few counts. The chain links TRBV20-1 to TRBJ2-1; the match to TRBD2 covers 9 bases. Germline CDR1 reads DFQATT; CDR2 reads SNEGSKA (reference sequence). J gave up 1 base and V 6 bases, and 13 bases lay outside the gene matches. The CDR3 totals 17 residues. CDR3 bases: TGCAGTGCCCCAATCTATAGCGGGAGTCAGTCCTACAATGAGCAGTTCTTC. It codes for CSAPIYSGSQSYNEQFF.

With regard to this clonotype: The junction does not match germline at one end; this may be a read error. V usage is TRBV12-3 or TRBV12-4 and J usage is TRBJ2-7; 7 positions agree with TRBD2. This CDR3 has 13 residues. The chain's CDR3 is CVSTAGVRYEQYF. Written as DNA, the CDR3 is TGTGTCAGCACCGCGGGAGTACGCTACGAGCAGTACTTC.

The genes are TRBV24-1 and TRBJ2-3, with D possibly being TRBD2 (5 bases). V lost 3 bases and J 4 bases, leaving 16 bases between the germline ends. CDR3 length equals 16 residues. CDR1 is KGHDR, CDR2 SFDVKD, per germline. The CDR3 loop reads CATSDATRQRSDTQYF. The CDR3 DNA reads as TGTGCCACCAGTGATGCCACTCGGCAGCGGTCAGATACGCAGTATTTT.

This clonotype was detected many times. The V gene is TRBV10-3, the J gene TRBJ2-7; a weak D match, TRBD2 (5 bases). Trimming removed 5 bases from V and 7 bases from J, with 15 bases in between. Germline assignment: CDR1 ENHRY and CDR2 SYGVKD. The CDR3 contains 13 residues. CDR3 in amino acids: CAISNTEVGEQYF. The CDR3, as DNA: TGTGCCATCAGTAACACGGAGGTGGGGGAGCAGTACTTC.

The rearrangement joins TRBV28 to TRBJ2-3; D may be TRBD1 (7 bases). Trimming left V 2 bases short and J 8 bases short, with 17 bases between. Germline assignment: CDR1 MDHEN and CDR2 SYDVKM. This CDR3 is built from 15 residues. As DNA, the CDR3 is TGTGCCAGCAGTTTACAACAGGGGAGGAGAGGTACGCAGTATTTT. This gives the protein CASSLQQGRRGTQYF. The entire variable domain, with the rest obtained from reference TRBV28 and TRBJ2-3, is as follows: DVKVTQSSRYLVKRTGEKVFLECVQDMDHENMFWYRQDPGLGLRLIYFSYDVKMKEKGDIPEGYSVSREKKERFSLILESASTNQTSMYLCASSLQQGRRGTQYFGPGTRLTVL.

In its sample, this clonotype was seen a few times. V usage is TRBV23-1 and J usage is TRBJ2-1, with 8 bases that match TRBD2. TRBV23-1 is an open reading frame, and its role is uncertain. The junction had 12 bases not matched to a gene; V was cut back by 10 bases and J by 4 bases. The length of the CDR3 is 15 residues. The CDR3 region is CAIPYRTSGYNEQFF. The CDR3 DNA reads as TGCGCCATCCCGTACCGCACTAGCGGTTACAATGAGCAGTTCTTC.

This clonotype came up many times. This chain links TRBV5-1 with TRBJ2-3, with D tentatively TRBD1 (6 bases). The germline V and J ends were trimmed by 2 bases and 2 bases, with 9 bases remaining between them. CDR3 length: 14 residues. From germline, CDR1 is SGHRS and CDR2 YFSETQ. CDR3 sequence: CASSLTGYTDTQYF. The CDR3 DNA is TGCGCCAGCAGCTTAACAGGGTACACAGATACGCAGTATTTT.

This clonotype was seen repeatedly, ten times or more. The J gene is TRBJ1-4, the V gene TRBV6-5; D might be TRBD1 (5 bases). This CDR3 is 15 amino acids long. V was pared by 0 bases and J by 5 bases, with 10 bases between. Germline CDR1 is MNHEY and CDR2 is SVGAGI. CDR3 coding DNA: TGTGCCAGCAGTTACTCGGGGACGGCCAATGAAAAACTGTTTTTT. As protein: CASSYSGTANEKLFF.

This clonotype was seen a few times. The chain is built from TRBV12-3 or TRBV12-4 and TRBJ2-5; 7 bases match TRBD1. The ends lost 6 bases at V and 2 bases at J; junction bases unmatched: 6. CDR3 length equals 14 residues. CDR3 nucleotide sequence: TGTGCCAGCAGACAAGACAGGGCGCAAGAGACCCAGTACTTC. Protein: CASRQDRAQETQYF.

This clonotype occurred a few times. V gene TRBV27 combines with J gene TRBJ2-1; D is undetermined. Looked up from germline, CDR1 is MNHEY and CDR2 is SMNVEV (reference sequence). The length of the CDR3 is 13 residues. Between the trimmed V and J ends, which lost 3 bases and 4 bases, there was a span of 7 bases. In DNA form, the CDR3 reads TGTGCCAGCAGTTTGGCGGTATACAATGAGCAGTTCTTC. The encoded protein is CASSLAVYNEQFF.

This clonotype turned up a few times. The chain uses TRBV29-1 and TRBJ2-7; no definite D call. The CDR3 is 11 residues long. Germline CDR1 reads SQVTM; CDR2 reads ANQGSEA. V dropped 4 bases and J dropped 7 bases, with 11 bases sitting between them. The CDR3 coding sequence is TGCAGCGTTGTTAAGGTTGGGGAGCAGTACTTC. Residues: CSVVKVGEQYF.

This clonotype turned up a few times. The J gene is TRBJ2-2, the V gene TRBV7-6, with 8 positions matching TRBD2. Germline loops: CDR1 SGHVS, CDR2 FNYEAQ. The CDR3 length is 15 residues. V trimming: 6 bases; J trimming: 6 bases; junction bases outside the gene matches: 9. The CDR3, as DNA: TGTGCCAGCAGATCCGGGACTAGAAGGGCCGGGGAGCTGTTTTTT. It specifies CASRSGTRRAGELFF.

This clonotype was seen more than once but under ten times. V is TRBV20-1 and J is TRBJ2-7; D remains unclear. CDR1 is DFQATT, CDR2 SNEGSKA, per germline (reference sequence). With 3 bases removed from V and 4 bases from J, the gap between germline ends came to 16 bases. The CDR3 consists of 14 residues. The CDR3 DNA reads TGCAGTGCTAGGGCCGTGGGGAAGCTTTACGAGCAGTACTTC. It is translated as CSARAVGKLYEQYF.

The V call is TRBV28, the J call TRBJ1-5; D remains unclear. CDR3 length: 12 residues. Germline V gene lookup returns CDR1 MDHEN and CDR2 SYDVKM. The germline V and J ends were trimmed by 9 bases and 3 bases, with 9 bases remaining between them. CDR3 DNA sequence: TGTGCCAGTCGGGTCCTCAATCAGCCCCAGCATTTT. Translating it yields CASRVLNQPQHF.

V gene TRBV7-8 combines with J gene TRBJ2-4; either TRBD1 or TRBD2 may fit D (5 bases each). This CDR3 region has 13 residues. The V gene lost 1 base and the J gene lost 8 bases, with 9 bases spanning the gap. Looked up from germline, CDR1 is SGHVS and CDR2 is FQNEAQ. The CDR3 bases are TGTGCCAGCAGCTTAGGAGGGGCTGACATTCAGTACTTC. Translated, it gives CASSLGGADIQYF. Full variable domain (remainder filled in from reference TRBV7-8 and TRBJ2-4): GAGVSQSPRYKVAKRGQDVALRCDPISGHVSLFWYQQALGQGPEFLTYFQNEAQLDKSGLPSDRFFAERPEGSVSTLKIQRTQQEDSAVYLCASSLGGADIQYFGAGTRLSVL.

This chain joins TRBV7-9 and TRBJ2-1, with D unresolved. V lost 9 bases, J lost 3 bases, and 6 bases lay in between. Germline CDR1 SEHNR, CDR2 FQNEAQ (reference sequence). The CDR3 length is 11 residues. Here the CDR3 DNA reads TGTGCCAGGCAGGACTACAATGAGCAGTTCTTC. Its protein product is CARQDYNEQFF.

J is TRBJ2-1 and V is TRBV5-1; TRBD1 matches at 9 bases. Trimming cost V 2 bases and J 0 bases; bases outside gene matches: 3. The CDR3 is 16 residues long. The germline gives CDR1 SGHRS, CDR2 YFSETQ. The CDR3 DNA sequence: TGCGCCAGCAGCTTATCGACAGGGGGCTCCTACAATGAGCAGTTCTTC. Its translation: CASSLSTGGSYNEQFF.

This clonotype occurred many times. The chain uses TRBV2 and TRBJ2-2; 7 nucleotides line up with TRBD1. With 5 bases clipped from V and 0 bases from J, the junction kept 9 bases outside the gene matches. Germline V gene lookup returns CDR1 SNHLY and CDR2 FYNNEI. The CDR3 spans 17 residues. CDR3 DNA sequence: TGTGCCAGCAGTACACATAGGGACAGACCGAACACCGGGGAGCTGTTTTTT. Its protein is CASSTHRDRPNTGELFF.

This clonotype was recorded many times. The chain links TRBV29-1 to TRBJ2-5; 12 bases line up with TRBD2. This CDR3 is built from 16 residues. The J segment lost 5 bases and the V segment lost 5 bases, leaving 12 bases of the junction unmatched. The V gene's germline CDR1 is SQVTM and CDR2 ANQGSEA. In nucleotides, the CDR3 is TGCAGCGTTCTCCGGACTAGCGGGACCTTTGGGGAGACCCAGTACTTC. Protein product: CSVLRTSGTFGETQYF. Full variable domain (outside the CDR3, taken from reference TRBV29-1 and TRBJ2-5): SAVISQKPSRDICQRGTSLTIQCQVDSQVTMMFWYRQQPGQSLTLIATANQGSEATYESGFVIDKFPISRPNLTFSTLTVSNMSPEDSSIYLCSVLRTSGTFGETQYFGPGTRLLVL.

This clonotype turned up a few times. CDR3 protein: CASSAGQGSYNEQFF. In DNA form, the CDR3 reads TGCGCCAGCAGCGCGGGACAGGGCTCCTACAATGAGCAGTTCTTC. The chain carries TRBV5-1 and TRBJ2-1; 9 positions match TRBD1. The CDR3 length is 15 residues. After removal of 4 bases from V and 0 bases from J, the junction contained 2 bases not matched to a gene. In germline, CDR1 is SGHRS, CDR2 YFSETQ.

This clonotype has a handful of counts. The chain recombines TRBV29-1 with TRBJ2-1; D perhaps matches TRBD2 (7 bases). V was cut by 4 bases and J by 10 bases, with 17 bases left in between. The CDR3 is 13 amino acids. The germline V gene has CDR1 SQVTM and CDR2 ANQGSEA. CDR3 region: CSVVGGGTKEQFF. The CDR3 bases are TGCAGCGTTGTAGGGGGGGGCACAAAAGAGCAGTTCTTC.

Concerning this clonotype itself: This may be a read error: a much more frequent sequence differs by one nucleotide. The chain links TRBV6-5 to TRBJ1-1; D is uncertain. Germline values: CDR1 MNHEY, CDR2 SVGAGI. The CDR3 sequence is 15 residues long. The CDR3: CASSSRELMNTGAFF. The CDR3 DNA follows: TGTGCCAGCAGTTCCCGGGAACTGATGAACACTGGAGCTTTCTTT.

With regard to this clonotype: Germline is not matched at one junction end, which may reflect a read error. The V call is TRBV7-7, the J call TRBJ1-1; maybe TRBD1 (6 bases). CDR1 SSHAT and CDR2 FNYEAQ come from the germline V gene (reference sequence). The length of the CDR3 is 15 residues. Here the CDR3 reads CASSLVQGMNTEAFF. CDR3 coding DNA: TGTGCTAGCAGCTTAGTGCAGGGGATGAACACTGAAGCTTTCTTT. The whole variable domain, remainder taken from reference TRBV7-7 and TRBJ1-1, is GAGVSQSPRYKVTKRGQDVTLRCDPISSHATLYWYQQALGQGPEFLTYFNYEAQPDKSGLPSDRFSAERPEGSISTLTIQRTEQRDSAMYRCASSLVQGMNTEAFFGQGTRLTVV.

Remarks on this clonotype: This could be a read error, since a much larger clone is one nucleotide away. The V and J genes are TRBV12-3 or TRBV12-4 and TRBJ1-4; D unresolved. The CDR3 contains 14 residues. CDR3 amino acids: CASSLYPRNEKLYF. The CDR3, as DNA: TGTGCCAGCAGTTTATACCCAAGAAATGAAAAACTGTATTTT.

CDR3 sequence (DNA): TGCAGCGTTAGTACCTACAATGAGCAGTTCTTC. Its protein is CSVSTYNEQFF. V is TRBV29-1 and J is TRBJ2-1; D call uncertain. Trimming took 5 bases from V and 2 from J, leaving 4 bases between them. This CDR3 is built from 11 residues. Germline loops: CDR1 SQVTM, CDR2 ANQGSEA.